This T cell receptor (beta chain) was sequenced during a study of blood T cell repertoires in COVID-19. Turning to the study itself: Both acute and convalescent COVID-19 samples were obtained from the United States, Italy and Spain. Sources were T cells, B-cell-depleted T cells, or PBMCs; the material itself was cDNA or gDNA.

Original data processing: The assay estimated nucleated cells by amplifying reference gene primers. The assay was immunoSEQ multiplex PCR, and TCRdb's table has in-frame clones only and misses some. The V and J calls and clone size come from that table; D and trimming were worked out from the DNA. The table lists about 190,000 clones, 70% to 90% of them singletons. V lost 4 bases and J 0 bases, leaving 18 bases between the germline ends. This CDR3 is 18 amino acids long. Germline assignment: CDR1 LNHDA and CDR2 SQIVND (reference sequence). This clone was found once. This TCR derives from a woman between 40 and 55 years old who had recovered from COVID-19. Sequenced: peripheral blood. This chain links TRBV19 with TRBJ1-4; D is ambiguous. The CDR3: CASSNGGPSIATNEKLFF. As DNA, the CDR3 is TGTGCCAGTAGTAACGGAGGTCCTTCCATTGCAACTAATGAAAAACTGTTTTTT.